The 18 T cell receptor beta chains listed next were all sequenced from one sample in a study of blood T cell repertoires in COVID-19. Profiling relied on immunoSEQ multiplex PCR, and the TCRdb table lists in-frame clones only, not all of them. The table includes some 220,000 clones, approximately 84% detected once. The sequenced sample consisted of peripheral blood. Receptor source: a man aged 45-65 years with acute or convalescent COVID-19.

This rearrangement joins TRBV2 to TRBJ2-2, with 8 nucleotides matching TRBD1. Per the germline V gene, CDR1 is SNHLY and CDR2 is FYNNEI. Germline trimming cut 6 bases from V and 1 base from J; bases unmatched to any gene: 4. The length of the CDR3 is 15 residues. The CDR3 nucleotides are TGTGCCAGCAGCGGACAGGGTCGGAACACCGGGGAGCTGTTTTTT. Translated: CASSGQGRNTGELFF.

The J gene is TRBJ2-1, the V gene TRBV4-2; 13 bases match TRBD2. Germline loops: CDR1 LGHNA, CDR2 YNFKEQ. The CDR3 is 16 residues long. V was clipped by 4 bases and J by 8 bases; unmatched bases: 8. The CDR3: CASSRTLAGGWDEQFF. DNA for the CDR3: TGTGCCAGCAGCCGGACACTAGCGGGAGGGTGGGATGAGCAGTTCTTC.

The DNA of the CDR3 is TGTGCCAGCAGCTTGGACAGGGGATCCCTTAAAGAGACCCAGTACTTC. Residues: CASSLDRGSLKETQYF. The chain recombines TRBV5-5 with TRBJ2-5, with 7 nucleotides matching TRBD1. The CDR3 is 16 amino acids. After removal of 0 bases from V and 3 bases from J, the junction contained 8 bases not matched to a gene. In germline, CDR1 is SGHKS, CDR2 YYEKEE (reference sequence).

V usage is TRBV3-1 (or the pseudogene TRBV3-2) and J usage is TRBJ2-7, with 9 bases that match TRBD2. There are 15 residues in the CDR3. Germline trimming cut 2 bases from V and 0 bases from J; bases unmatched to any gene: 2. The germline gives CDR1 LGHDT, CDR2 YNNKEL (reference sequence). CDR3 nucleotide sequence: TGTGCCAGCAGCCAATTAGCGGGAGACTCCTACGAGCAGTACTTC. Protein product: CASSQLAGDSYEQYF.

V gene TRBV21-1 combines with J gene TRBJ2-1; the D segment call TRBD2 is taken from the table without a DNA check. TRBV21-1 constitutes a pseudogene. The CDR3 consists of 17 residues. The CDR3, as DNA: TGTGCCAGCAGCAAATTGGCGACTAGCGGGACCTACAATGAGCAGTTCTTC. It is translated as CASSKLATSGTYNEQFF.

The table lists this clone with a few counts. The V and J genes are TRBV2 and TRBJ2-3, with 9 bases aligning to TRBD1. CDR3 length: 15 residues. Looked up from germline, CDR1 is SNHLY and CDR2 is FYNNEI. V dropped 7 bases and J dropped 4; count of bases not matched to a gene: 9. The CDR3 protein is CASTQGARVADTQYF. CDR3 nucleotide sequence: TGTGCCAGCACACAGGGGGCGAGAGTGGCAGATACGCAGTATTTT.

Written as DNA, the CDR3 is TGTGCCAACTCGGGGGGGGACACCGGGGAGCTGTTTTTT. Translation gives CANSGGDTGELFF. The gene calls are TRBV10-3 and TRBJ2-2; 8 bases fit TRBD2. V shed 10 bases, J shed 3 bases, and the junction held 4 bases outside the gene matches. The CDR3 has 13 residues. The germline gives CDR1 ENHRY, CDR2 SYGVKD.

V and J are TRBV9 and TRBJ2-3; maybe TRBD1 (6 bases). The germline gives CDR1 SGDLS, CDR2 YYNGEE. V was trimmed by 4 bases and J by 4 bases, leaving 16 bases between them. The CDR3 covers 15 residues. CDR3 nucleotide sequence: TGTGCCAGCAGCACACAGGGTCGGGCGCCAGATACGCAGTATTTT. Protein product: CASSTQGRAPDTQYF. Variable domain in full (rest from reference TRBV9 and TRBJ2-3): DSGVTQTPKHLITATGQRVTLRCSPRSGDLSVYWYQQSLDQGLQFLIQYYNGEERAKGNILERFSAQQFPDLHSELNLSSLELGDSALYFCASSTQGRAPDTQYFGPGTRLTVL.

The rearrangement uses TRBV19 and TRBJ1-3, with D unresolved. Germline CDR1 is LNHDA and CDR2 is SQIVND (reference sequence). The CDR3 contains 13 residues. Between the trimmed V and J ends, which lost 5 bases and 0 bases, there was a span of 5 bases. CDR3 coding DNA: TGTGCCAGTAGTCCAGTCTCTGGAAACACCATATATTTT. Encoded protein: CASSPVSGNTIYF.

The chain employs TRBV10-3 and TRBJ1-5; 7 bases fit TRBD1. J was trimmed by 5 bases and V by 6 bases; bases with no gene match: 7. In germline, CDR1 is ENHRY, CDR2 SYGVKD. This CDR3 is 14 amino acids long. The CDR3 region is CAISAGQTYQPQHF. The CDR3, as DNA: TGTGCCATCAGCGCGGGACAGACATATCAGCCCCAGCATTTT.

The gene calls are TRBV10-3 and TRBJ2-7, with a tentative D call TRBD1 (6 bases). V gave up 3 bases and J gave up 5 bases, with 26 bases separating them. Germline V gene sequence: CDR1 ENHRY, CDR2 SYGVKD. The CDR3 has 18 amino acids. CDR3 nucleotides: TGTGCCATCAGTGACCTCCAACGTTCAACCAACAGGGCCCACGAGCAGTACTTC. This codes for CAISDLQRSTNRAHEQYF.

CDR3 sequence (DNA): TGTGCCAGCAGTTTATCTCGGGGGGTTCCAGGACAGCCCCAGCATTTT. This gives the protein CASSLSRGVPGQPQHF. The V gene is TRBV27, the J gene TRBJ1-5; D perhaps matches TRBD1 (5 bases). V dropped 0 bases and J dropped 7 bases, with 16 bases sitting between them. Germline CDR1 reads MNHEY; CDR2 reads SMNVEV (reference sequence). The CDR3 contains 16 residues.

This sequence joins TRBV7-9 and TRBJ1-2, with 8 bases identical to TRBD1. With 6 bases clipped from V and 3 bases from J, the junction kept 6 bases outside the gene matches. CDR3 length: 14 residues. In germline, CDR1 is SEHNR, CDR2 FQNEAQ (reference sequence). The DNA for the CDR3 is TGTGCCAGCAGTTCGACAGGGGTAGACTATGGCTACACCTTC. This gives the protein CASSSTGVDYGYTF.

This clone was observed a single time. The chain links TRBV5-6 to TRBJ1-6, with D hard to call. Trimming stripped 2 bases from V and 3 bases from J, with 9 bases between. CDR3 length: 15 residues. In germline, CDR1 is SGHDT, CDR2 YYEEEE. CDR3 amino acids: CASSFGGLYNSPLHF. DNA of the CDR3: TGTGCCAGCAGCTTCGGAGGGCTCTATAATTCACCCCTCCACTTT.

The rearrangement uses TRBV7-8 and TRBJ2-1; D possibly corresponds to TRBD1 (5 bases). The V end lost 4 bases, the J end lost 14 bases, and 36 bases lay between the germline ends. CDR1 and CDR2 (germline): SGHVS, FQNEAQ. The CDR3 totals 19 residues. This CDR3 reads CASSSRLSTGAQRRMNKFF. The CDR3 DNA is TGTGCCAGCAGCTCCCGGCTAAGTACAGGAGCCCAAAGGAGAATGAATAAGTTCTTC. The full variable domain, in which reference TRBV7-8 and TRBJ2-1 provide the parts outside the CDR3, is GAGVSQSPRYKVAKRGQDVALRCDPISGHVSLFWYQQALGQGPEFLTYFQNEAQLDKSGLPSDRFFAERPEGSVSTLKIQRTQQEDSAVYLCASSSRLSTGAQRRMNKFFGPGTRLTVL.

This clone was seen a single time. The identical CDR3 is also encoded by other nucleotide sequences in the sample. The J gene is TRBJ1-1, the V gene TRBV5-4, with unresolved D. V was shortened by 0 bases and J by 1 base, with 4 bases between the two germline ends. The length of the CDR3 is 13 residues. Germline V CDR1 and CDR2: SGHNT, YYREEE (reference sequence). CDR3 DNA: TGTGCCAGCAGCTTGGACAGGAACACTGAAGCTTTCTTT. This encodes CASSLDRNTEAFF.

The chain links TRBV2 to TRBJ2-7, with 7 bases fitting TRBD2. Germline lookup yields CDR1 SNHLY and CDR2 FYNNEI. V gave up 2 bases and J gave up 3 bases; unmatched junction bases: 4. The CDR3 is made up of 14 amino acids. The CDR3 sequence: CASSELRELYEQYF. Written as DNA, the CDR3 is TGTGCCAGCAGTGAATTGCGGGAGCTCTACGAGCAGTACTTC.

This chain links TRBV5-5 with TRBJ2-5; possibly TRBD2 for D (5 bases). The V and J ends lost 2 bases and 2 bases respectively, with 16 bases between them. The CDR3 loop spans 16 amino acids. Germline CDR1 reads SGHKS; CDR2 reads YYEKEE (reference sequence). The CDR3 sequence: CASSFVPQRTQETQYF. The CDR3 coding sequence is TGTGCCAGCAGCTTTGTTCCACAGCGGACTCAAGAGACCCAGTACTTC.